A single sample is the source of the 25 T cell receptor beta chains below, sequenced in a study of low-dose radiotherapy and immunotherapy resistance in tumors. Time point in this sample: after trial treatment. Stated treatment: LDRT plus nivolumab, ipilimumab, low-dose cyclophosphamide and aspirin (RACIN trial). Alpha- and beta-chain coverage of first-strand cDNA came from TRAV- and TRBV-specific primers. TCRs were put through approximately 20 PCR cycles of amplification with Phusion. A constant-region primer and the V-primer adapter served as the primer pair. TCRdb reprocessed the reads via MiXCR and lists one record per CDR3 protein. The sample comprises some 94,000 distinct CDR3 sequences, around a fifth of which are singletons, and 10% to 15% rests with the top ten. Sequenced material: PBMCs, taken after low-dose radiotherapy plus immunotherapy. Source of these receptors: a female donor with ovarian cancer.

In this sample, this clonotype turned up many times. V and J are TRBV6-2 or TRBV6-3 and TRBJ2-1, with TRBD1 matching over 9 bases. This CDR3 has 15 residues. J lost 6 bases, V lost 5 bases, and 8 bases had no gene match. Germline CDR1 and CDR2: MNHEY and SVGEGT. The CDR3 is CASSEGDRVSNEQFF. Here the CDR3 DNA reads TGTGCCAGCAGTGAAGGGGACAGGGTTTCCAATGAGCAGTTCTTC.

This clonotype was picked up many times. V usage is TRBV20-1 and J usage is TRBJ2-3; 8 bases fit TRBD2. Trimming at V came to 3 bases and at J to 1 base, leaving 3 bases not matched to a gene. This CDR3 region has 14 residues. In germline, CDR1 is DFQATT, CDR2 SNEGSKA (reference sequence). CDR3 protein: CSARTSEGTDTQYF. CDR3 nucleotides: TGCAGTGCTAGGACTAGCGAGGGCACAGATACGCAGTATTTT.

Ten or more counts support this clonotype. This chain uses TRBV9 with TRBJ1-1; TRBD1 agrees at 7 bases. The J segment lost 3 bases and the V segment lost 4 bases, leaving 9 bases of the junction unmatched. CDR1 SGDLS and CDR2 YYNGEE come from the germline V gene. The CDR3 runs to 15 residues. Here the CDR3 reads CASSPRWDSYTEAFF. The CDR3 DNA reads TGTGCCAGCAGCCCCCGGTGGGACAGTTACACTGAAGCTTTCTTT.

In its sample, this clonotype was seen many times. The chain couples TRBV7-3 to TRBJ2-1; D not resolved. Germline CDR1 is SGHTA and CDR2 is FQGTGA. The CDR3 contains 16 residues. V lost 2 bases and J 0 bases, leaving 11 bases between the germline ends. This chain's CDR3 is CASSLWQVPSYNEQFF. DNA for the CDR3: TGTGCCAGCAGCTTATGGCAGGTACCCTCCTACAATGAGCAGTTCTTC.

The chain has TRBV28 and TRBJ2-7; TRBD2 is a possible D gene (5 bases). V lost 6 bases and J 0 bases, leaving 6 bases between the germline ends. The CDR3 length is 12 residues. CDR1 MDHEN and CDR2 SYDVKM come from the germline V gene. CDR3: CASSTSSYEQYF. For the CDR3, the DNA is TGTGCCAGCAGCACTAGCTCCTACGAGCAGTACTTC.

This clonotype was seen repeatedly, ten times or more. This chain links TRBV2 with TRBJ2-1; D ambiguous. The CDR3 is 15 residues long. Trimming left V 6 bases short and J 0 bases short, with 12 bases between. Per the germline V gene, CDR1 is SNHLY and CDR2 is FYNNEI. CDR3 DNA: TGTGCCAGCAGGAACCAAAGAAGCTCCTACAATGAGCAGTTCTTC. Translated: CASRNQRSSYNEQFF.

The chain combines TRBV7-9 with TRBJ1-4, with D unclear. The CDR3 consists of 15 residues. The germline CDR1 and CDR2 sequences are SEHNR and FQNEAQ (reference sequence). The V end was cut by 4 bases, the J end by 4 bases, with 13 bases between. CDR3 bases: TGTGCCAGCAGCTCATGGAACATCCGTAATGAAAAACTGTTTTTT. It encodes CASSSWNIRNEKLFF. The entire variable domain, with the rest obtained from reference TRBV7-9 and TRBJ1-4, is as follows: DTGVSQNPRHKITKRGQNVTFRCDPISEHNRLYWYRQTLGQGPEFLTYFQNEAQLEKSRLLSDRFSAERPKGSFSTLEIQRTEQGDSAMYLCASSSWNIRNEKLFFGSGTQLSVL.

This chain connects TRBV14 to TRBJ2-3; tentative D call: TRBD2 (6 bases). With 1 base removed from V and 5 bases from J, the gap between germline ends came to 10 bases. The germline V gene encodes CDR1 SGHDN and CDR2 FVKESK. The CDR3 length is 14 residues. The CDR3 DNA reads as TGTGCCAGCAGCCAAGCGGGACTGAGAGATACGCAGTATTTT. Residues: CASSQAGLRDTQYF.

This clonotype was recorded many times. J is TRBJ2-3 and V is TRBV20-1; 10 bases agree with TRBD1. The CDR3 has 14 residues. V was pared by 6 bases and J by 6 bases, with 9 bases of the junction left unmatched. Germline lookup yields CDR1 DFQATT and CDR2 SNEGSKA (reference sequence). CDR3 in DNA: TGCAGTGCACAGAGACAGGGGGCTTACGATACGCAGTATTTT. Protein sequence: CSAQRQGAYDTQYF.

The table lists this clonotype with many counts. The chain recombines TRBV20-1 with TRBJ2-5; 8 bases match TRBD2. J lost 4 bases, V lost 6 bases, and 13 bases had no gene match. The CDR3 consists of 15 residues. Germline-derived CDR1 and CDR2 are DFQATT and SNEGSKA (reference sequence). CDR3 sequence reads: CSATPQAGGGETQYF. CDR3 nucleotide sequence: TGCAGTGCAACCCCTCAGGCCGGGGGGGGAGAGACCCAGTACTTC.

This clonotype has only one observation. The J gene is TRBJ2-1, the V gene TRBV19; 13 nucleotides line up with TRBD2. Germline V gene data show CDR1 as LNHDA and CDR2 as SQIVND (reference sequence). The CDR3 contains 15 residues. Trimming at V came to 10 bases and at J to 5 bases, leaving 8 bases not matched to a gene. The chain's CDR3 is CATSSGTSGDNEQFF. The CDR3 nucleotides read TGTGCCACCTCCTCCGGGACTAGCGGGGACAATGAGCAGTTCTTC.

With respect to this clonotype: A much larger clone is a single base away; this may be a read error. The CDR3 does not end in the conserved phenylalanine or tryptophan, so this is likely a read error. The rearrangement joins TRBV10-3 to TRBJ2-2; D uncertain. Trimming removed 5 bases from V and 7 bases from J, with 14 bases in between. Germline V lookup: CDR1 ENHRY, CDR2 SYGVKD. CDR3 length equals 14 residues. This CDR3 reads CAISSVSTSGELFL. The CDR3 DNA sequence: TGTGCCATCAGTAGCGTCTCCACCAGCGGGGAGCTGTTTTTA.

The table lists this clonotype with many counts. The chain carries TRBV7-3 and TRBJ2-2; 9 bases line up with TRBD2. V shed 3 bases and J 3 bases; nucleotides not matched to a gene: 17. The CDR3 is made up of 20 amino acids. The V gene's germline CDR1 is SGHTA and CDR2 FQGTGA. Here the CDR3 reads CASSLQRPYWTSEDTGELFF. The CDR3 nucleotides read TGTGCCAGCAGCTTGCAACGGCCTTATTGGACTAGCGAGGACACCGGGGAGCTGTTTTTT.

This clonotype was detected many times. The chain combines TRBV19 with TRBJ2-2, with a tentative D call TRBD1 (5 bases). Looked up from germline, CDR1 is LNHDA and CDR2 is SQIVND (reference sequence). V lost 3 bases to trimming and J lost 6 bases, with 20 bases between them. This CDR3 comprises 17 residues. CDR3 coding DNA: TGTGCCAGTAGTATCCCTCAGGGTGCCGGATATGCCGGGGAGCTGTTTTTT. Translation gives CASSIPQGAGYAGELFF. Supplemented by reference TRBV19 and TRBJ2-2, the full variable domain reads DGGITQSPKYLFRKEGQNVTLSCEQNLNHDAMYWYRQDPGQGLRLIYYSQIVNDFQKGDIAEGYSVSREKKESFPLTVTSAQKNPTAFYLCASSIPQGAGYAGELFFGEGSRLTVL.

This clonotype was seen at least ten times. The chain recombines TRBV7-6 with TRBJ1-1; D possibly corresponds to TRBD1 (5 bases). CDR3 length: 14 residues. Trimming left V 3 bases short and J 3 bases short, with 11 bases between. Germline V lookup: CDR1 SGHVS, CDR2 FNYEAQ. The CDR3 nucleotides read TGTGCCAGCAGCTTCTTGGGGGTTGACACTGAAGCTTTCTTT. Amino acids: CASSFLGVDTEAFF.

The rearrangement joins TRBV13 to TRBJ1-3, with D perhaps matching TRBD1 (5 bases). CDR3 length equals 15 residues. The germline V gene encodes CDR1 PRHDT and CDR2 FYEKMQ (reference sequence). Between the trimmed V and J ends, which lost 1 base and 7 bases, there was a span of 14 bases. The chain's CDR3 is CASSLDQGLRNTIYF. The CDR3 DNA follows: TGTGCCAGCAGCTTAGATCAGGGCTTGAGGAACACCATATATTTT.

The rearrangement joins TRBV6-2 or TRBV6-3 to TRBJ2-1, with 7 bases that match TRBD2. V shed 10 bases, J shed 3 bases, and the junction held 9 bases outside the gene matches. The germline V gene encodes CDR1 MNHEY and CDR2 SVGEGT. The CDR3 length is 14 residues. The CDR3 DNA is TGTGCCACCACGGGGGGACTAAACTACAATGAGCAGTTCTTC. Translating it yields CATTGGLNYNEQFF.

This clonotype appeared many times. The chain is built from TRBV9 and TRBJ2-1; 11 bases map to TRBD2. Trimming took 4 bases from V and 0 from J; bases not matched to a gene: 9. CDR3 length equals 18 residues. The germline CDR1 and CDR2 sequences are SGDLS and YYNGEE. CDR3 region: CASSLRLAGYSSYNEQFF. The CDR3 coding sequence is TGTGCCAGCAGCTTAAGACTAGCGGGGTATAGCTCCTACAATGAGCAGTTCTTC. Variable domain in full (rest from reference TRBV9 and TRBJ2-1): DSGVTQTPKHLITATGQRVTLRCSPRSGDLSVYWYQQSLDQGLQFLIQYYNGEERAKGNILERFSAQQFPDLHSELNLSSLELGDSALYFCASSLRLAGYSSYNEQFFGPGTRLTVL.

Comment on this clonotype: A far larger clone is only one base removed, so a read error is likely. The rearrangement uses TRBV27 and TRBJ2-7; a weak D match, TRBD2 (6 bases). Germline CDR1 and CDR2: MNHEY and SMNVEV (reference sequence). This CDR3 spans 15 amino acids. The V and J ends lost 7 bases and 7 bases respectively, with 23 bases between them. The CDR3 here is CASNKAWGVGNEQYF. The DNA for the CDR3 is TGTGCCAGCAATAAAGCATGGGGGGTAGGGAATGAGCAGTACTTC.

This clonotype was seen many times. The V gene is TRBV5-1, the J gene TRBJ2-1; tentatively, D is TRBD1 (6 bases). V was trimmed by 0 bases and J by 3 bases, leaving 19 bases between them. This CDR3 is built from 18 residues. The V gene's germline CDR1 is SGHRS and CDR2 YFSETQ. The CDR3 loop is CASSLEPRQQGYYNEQFF. The CDR3 DNA reads as TGCGCCAGCAGCTTGGAGCCCCGTCAACAGGGTTACTACAATGAGCAGTTCTTC.

There are a few counts of this clonotype. The chain has TRBV26 and TRBJ1-1; the table's TRBD1 call for D was not verified on the DNA. TRBV26 is a recognized pseudogene. The CDR3 loop spans 16 amino acids. The CDR3 coding sequence is TGTGCCAGCAGTCCCACGACAGGGGGAATGAACACTGAAGCTTTCTTT. Translated, it gives CASSPTTGGMNTEAFF.

This clonotype was counted a few times. The V gene is TRBV20-1, the J gene TRBJ2-1; 11 bases align to TRBD2. Germline CDR1 DFQATT, CDR2 SNEGSKA (reference sequence). V was clipped by 3 bases and J by 1 base; unmatched bases: 8. There are 17 residues in the CDR3. CDR3 loop: CSARHFSGRDSYNEQFF. CDR3 nucleotides: TGCAGTGCTAGGCACTTTAGCGGGAGGGATTCCTACAATGAGCAGTTCTTC.

This clonotype was seen at least ten times. This chain connects TRBV20-1 to TRBJ1-1; weak D call: TRBD1 (5 bases). The CDR3 sequence is 13 residues long. The germline V and J ends were trimmed by 7 bases and 2 bases, with 14 bases remaining between them. The germline V gene encodes CDR1 DFQATT and CDR2 SNEGSKA (reference sequence). CDR3 DNA: TGCAGTGTTAGGGGTCCGGATAACACTGAAGCTTTCTTT. As protein: CSVRGPDNTEAFF.

This clonotype was counted many times. The V gene is TRBV5-4, the J gene TRBJ2-5, with D possibly matching TRBD2 (5 bases). The CDR3 covers 13 residues. Germline values: CDR1 SGHNT, CDR2 YYREEE (reference sequence). Between the trimmed V and J ends, which lost 5 bases and 4 bases, there was a span of 12 bases. The CDR3: CASRLQGRETQYF. The CDR3, as DNA: TGTGCCAGCAGGTTACAAGGGAGAGAGACCCAGTACTTC.

This clonotype was seen ten or more times. J is TRBJ2-1 and V is TRBV11-2; 8 positions match TRBD2. V dropped 8 bases and J dropped 10; count of bases not matched to a gene: 13. The length of the CDR3 is 14 residues. Per the germline V gene, CDR1 is SGHAT and CDR2 is FQNNGV. CDR3 coding DNA: TGTGCCAGCGGACGCCAGTCGGGCGGGGGGGAGCAGTTCTTC. This sequence encodes CASGRQSGGGEQFF.